Following are 19 T cell receptor beta chains from one sample sequenced in a study of cytomegalovirus exposure and HLA in healthy donors. Here immunoSEQ multiplex PCR was the method, and the copy in TCRdb shows in-frame clones only, minus some. Among about 110,000 clones, 88% were seen once, and the ten largest hold approximately 2%. Sample: PBMCs. These receptors all stem from a woman under 30 in good health and CMV-seronegative.

This chain links TRBV19 with TRBJ1-2; tentatively, D is TRBD1 (5 bases). CDR3 length: 15 residues. V lost 1 base to trimming and J lost 7 bases, with 16 bases between them. Germline V gene lookup returns CDR1 LNHDA and CDR2 SQIVND (reference sequence). CDR3 coding DNA: TGTGCCAGTAGTATAGTTCCAGGGTCTATTGGTGGCTACACCTTC. This codes for CASSIVPGSIGGYTF. Based on the CDR3 plus reference TRBV19 and TRBJ1-2, the full variable domain is DGGITQSPKYLFRKEGQNVTLSCEQNLNHDAMYWYRQDPGQGLRLIYYSQIVNDFQKGDIAEGYSVSREKKESFPLTVTSAQKNPTAFYLCASSIVPGSIGGYTFGSGTRLTVV.

The rearrangement joins TRBV27 to TRBJ1-4; D unresolved. The CDR3 consists of 15 residues. Trimming removed 3 bases from V and 10 bases from J, with 18 bases in between. Germline CDR1 reads MNHEY; CDR2 reads SMNVEV (reference sequence). The CDR3 DNA is TGTGCCAGCAGTTTCTACGGACTGGGGTCGGGAAAACTGTTTTTT. Translation: CASSFYGLGSGKLFF.

This chain connects TRBV19 to TRBJ2-7, with a possible D match to TRBD2 (5 bases). Trimming pared 3 bases from V and 5 bases from J, leaving 8 bases between. Germline assignment: CDR1 LNHDA and CDR2 SQIVND (reference sequence). This CDR3 contains 12 residues. CDR3 region: CASSMRVNEQYF. The CDR3 DNA sequence: TGTGCCAGTAGTATGAGGGTCAACGAGCAGTACTTC.

The J gene is TRBJ2-1, the V gene TRBV30; 7 bases fit TRBD2. Per germline, CDR1 GTSNPN and CDR2 SVGIG (reference sequence). This CDR3 has 13 amino acids. V lost 4 bases, J lost 8 bases, and 8 bases stayed unmatched. The CDR3 is CAWMENGRYEQFF. CDR3 coding DNA: TGTGCCTGGATGGAGAACGGGAGGTATGAGCAGTTCTTC.

The chain combines TRBV7-8 with TRBJ2-7; 7 bases match TRBD2. The CDR3 loop spans 13 amino acids. CDR1 and CDR2 (germline): SGHVS, FQNEAQ. The J segment lost 1 base and the V segment lost 5 bases, leaving 2 bases of the junction unmatched. CDR3 DNA sequence: TGTGCCAGCAGCCGAGCGGGGTCCTACGAGCAGTACTTC. Protein product: CASSRAGSYEQYF.

This clone was seen a few times. This chain connects TRBV7-3 to TRBJ2-2, with TRBD2 identical over 9 bases. This CDR3 spans 15 amino acids. The germline CDR1 and CDR2 sequences are SGHTA and FQGTGA. V was pared by 10 bases and J by 5 bases, with 11 bases of the junction left unmatched. Here the CDR3 reads CATGGSRGGTGELFF. The CDR3 DNA is TGTGCCACCGGGGGCTCGCGGGGGGGAACCGGGGAGCTGTTTTTT.

The chain employs TRBV7-9 and TRBJ1-1; a weak D match, TRBD1 (6 bases). In germline, CDR1 is SEHNR, CDR2 FQNEAQ (reference sequence). Trimming pared 5 bases from V and 5 bases from J, leaving 15 bases between. This CDR3 has 14 residues. The CDR3 protein is CASSVSGGPTEAFF. In DNA, the CDR3 is TGTGCCAGCAGCGTGAGTGGGGGCCCGACTGAAGCTTTCTTT.

The rearrangement links TRBV10-3 to TRBJ1-5, with 7 bases that match TRBD1. Trimming took 6 bases from V and 4 from J; bases not matched to a gene: 6. Germline assignment: CDR1 ENHRY and CDR2 SYGVKD. This CDR3 is 14 amino acids long. CDR3 loop: CAISAGTENQPQHF. In DNA, the CDR3 is TGTGCCATCAGCGCCGGGACAGAAAATCAGCCCCAGCATTTT.

The chain carries TRBV6-5 and TRBJ1-2, with TRBD1 as a possible D gene (5 bases). Germline V CDR1 and CDR2: MNHEY, SVGAGI. The CDR3 totals 15 residues. Trimming removed 5 bases at V and 6 bases at J, with 19 bases between. For the CDR3, the DNA is TGTGCCAGCAGTCCCGATTGGGGGGTAAGGGATGGCTACACCTTC. It codes for CASSPDWGVRDGYTF.

This chain joins TRBV9 and TRBJ1-2; 8 bases match TRBD1. This CDR3 is built from 19 residues. The germline V gene has CDR1 SGDLS and CDR2 YYNGEE. Losses at the gene ends were 0 bases for V and 1 base for J; bases not matched to a gene: 14. CDR3 amino acids: CASSVGTPGQATFNYGYTF. The CDR3 region has the DNA TGTGCCAGCAGCGTAGGGACCCCGGGACAGGCCACGTTTAACTATGGCTACACCTTC.

The rearrangement links TRBV29-1 to TRBJ1-5, with 9 nucleotides matching TRBD1. V shed 6 bases, J shed 5 bases, and the junction held 5 bases outside the gene matches. This CDR3 has 13 amino acids. Germline V lookup: CDR1 SQVTM, CDR2 ANQGSEA. CDR3 loop: CSVWDRVDQPQHF. In DNA, the CDR3 is TGCAGCGTGTGGGACAGGGTGGATCAGCCCCAGCATTTT.

The rearrangement uses TRBV5-1 and TRBJ2-1, with 7 bases that match TRBD2. The V segment lost 3 bases and the J segment 1 base; nucleotides outside the gene matches: 10. Germline CDR1 SGHRS, CDR2 YFSETQ. The CDR3 length is 17 residues. DNA for the CDR3: TGCGCCAGCAGCTGGGGGGGGGACCCGTATTCCTACAATGAGCAGTTCTTC. As protein: CASSWGGDPYSYNEQFF. Together with reference TRBV5-1 and TRBJ2-1, the CDR3 gives the full variable domain: KAGVTQTPRYLIKTRGQQVTLSCSPISGHRSVSWYQQTPGQGLQFLFEYFSETQRNKGNFPGRFSGRQFSNSRSEMNVSTLELGDSALYLCASSWGGDPYSYNEQFFGPGTRLTVL.

The chain combines TRBV11-3 with TRBJ2-1, with TRBD2 matching over 7 bases. The CDR3 has 14 residues. CDR1 is SGHNT and CDR2 is YENEEA in the germline V gene. With 5 bases clipped from V and 3 bases from J, the junction kept 4 bases outside the gene matches. The chain's CDR3 is CASSPGTNYNEQFF. The CDR3 DNA sequence: TGTGCCAGCAGCCCCGGGACTAACTACAATGAGCAGTTCTTC.

The genes are TRBV7-8 and TRBJ2-1; perhaps TRBD2 as D (5 bases). Trimming took off 5 bases at V and 9 bases at J, with 11 bases between the two ends. Per germline, CDR1 SGHVS and CDR2 FQNEAQ. This CDR3 spans 12 amino acids. CDR3 DNA sequence: TGTGCCAGCAGCCCCCTGACTACTGAGCAGTTCTTC. Protein sequence: CASSPLTTEQFF.

This rearrangement joins TRBV4-2 to TRBJ2-5; D may be TRBD1 (5 bases). Germline V gene sequence: CDR1 LGHNA, CDR2 YNFKEQ. Trimming left V 4 bases short and J 1 base short, with 7 bases between. The length of the CDR3 is 13 residues. The DNA of the CDR3 is TGTGCCAGCAGCCGAGACAGCCAAGAGACCCAGTACTTC. It is translated as CASSRDSQETQYF.

This sequence joins TRBV6-4 and TRBJ2-1; TRBD2 matches 9 bases. Germline CDR1 is MRHNA and CDR2 is SNTAGT. The CDR3 is 13 residues long. V trimming: 4 bases; J trimming: 9 bases; junction bases outside the gene matches: 4. CDR3 region: CASSAGTSSEQFF. CDR3 in DNA: TGTGCCAGCAGTGCCGGGACTAGCAGTGAGCAGTTCTTC.

On this clone itself: The sample contains more than one DNA sequence encoding this CDR3. The rearrangement joins TRBV6-4 to TRBJ2-2; 12 bases are a match to TRBD2. After removal of 3 bases from V and 4 bases from J, the junction contained 0 bases not matched to a gene. The CDR3 totals 15 residues. CDR1 and CDR2 (germline): MRHNA, SNTAGT. The DNA of the CDR3 is TGTGCCAGCAGTGAACTAGCGGGGGGCACCGGGGAGCTGTTTTTT. Its translation: CASSELAGGTGELFF.

The V call is TRBV6-6, the J call TRBJ1-2, with a tentative D call TRBD1 (5 bases). Germline assignment: CDR1 MNHNY and CDR2 SVGAGI (reference sequence). Trimming pared 4 bases from V and 4 bases from J, leaving 10 bases between. The CDR3 extends over 13 amino acids. CDR3 region: CASSSGGSYGYTF. The CDR3 DNA sequence: TGTGCCAGCAGTTCGGGGGGTTCCTATGGCTACACCTTC.

The V gene is TRBV19, the J gene TRBJ2-7, with 8 bases that match TRBD1. Germline loops: CDR1 LNHDA, CDR2 SQIVND (reference sequence). The ends lost 9 bases at V and 3 bases at J; junction bases unmatched: 13. The CDR3 totals 15 residues. The CDR3 spells CASRDSGTGGYEQYF. In nucleotides, the CDR3 is TGTGCCAGCCGGGACTCCGGGACAGGCGGCTACGAGCAGTACTTC.